The clone carrying this T cell receptor beta chain appeared a few times. The antigen is not known. This specimen comes from a study of T-cell memory formation after mild COVID-19. TCRdb analysed the 5' RACE reads with MiXCR anew, one entry per CDR3 protein. The sample yields roughly 560,000 distinct CDR3 sequences, about a fifth seen once. General observations from the study: Researchers found some responding clones in pre-infection memory, a sign that cross-reactive memory joined.

Source material: PBMCs or a T cell subset sorted from them (not recorded which). The origin of this receptor is an adult woman who had mild COVID-19 (a few samples of this study predate the infection). Cell type and time point are not known.

The CDR3 here is CASSEDTHNNEQFF. In nucleotides, the CDR3 is TGTGCCAGCAGTGAAGACACCCACAACAATGAGCAGTTCTTC. The gene calls are TRBV2 and TRBJ2-1; D gene unclear. Germline V gives CDR1 SNHLY, CDR2 FYNNEI. The V end was cut by 1 base, the J end by 5 bases, with 9 bases between. This CDR3 region has 14 residues.